These 13 T cell receptor beta chains were all obtained from the same sample, sequenced in a study of T-cell memory formation after mild COVID-19. Each CDR3 protein gets one entry after TCRdb re-called the 5' RACE reads with MiXCR. The sample holds roughly 340,000 distinct CDR3 sequences, approximately 15% seen once. The specimen was PBMCs or a T cell subset sorted from them (not recorded which). The receptors stem from a man aged 18-30 years who had mild COVID-19 (a few samples of this study predate the infection). Cell type and time point are not known.

The chain has TRBV21-1 and TRBJ1-5. TRBV21-1 is assigned pseudogene status. CDR3 size: 10 residues. In DNA, the CDR3 is TGTGCCAGAACAAGGGGGAGGCAGCATTTT. It translates to CARTRGRQHF.

V usage is TRBV2 and J usage is TRBJ2-7, with D hard to call. Trimming pared 5 bases from V and 0 bases from J, leaving 14 bases between. From germline, CDR1 is SNHLY and CDR2 FYNNEI. The CDR3 is 15 amino acids. The CDR3 nucleotides read TGTGCCAGCAGTCCACTCGACGGGTACTCCTACGAGCAGTACTTC. Protein: CASSPLDGYSYEQYF.

In this sample, this clonotype turned up a few times. The chain couples TRBV7-2 to TRBJ1-2; 8 positions match TRBD1. V gave up 4 bases and J gave up 8 bases; unmatched junction bases: 12. This CDR3 contains 15 residues. Germline V gene data show CDR1 as SGHTA and CDR2 as FQGNSA. The CDR3 nucleotides read TGTGCCAGCAGCTCCGGACAGGGCTCCCTTCGGGGCTACACCTTC. Encoded protein: CASSSGQGSLRGYTF.

This chain uses TRBV19 with TRBJ1-5; D ambiguous. CDR3 length: 15 amino acids. Between the trimmed V and J ends, which lost 1 base and 7 bases, there was a span of 14 bases. Germline V gives CDR1 LNHDA, CDR2 SQIVND (reference sequence). CDR3 loop: CASSIVVFTGQPQHF. Here the CDR3 DNA reads TGTGCCAGTAGTATAGTAGTTTTCACGGGGCAGCCCCAGCATTTT.

The J gene is TRBJ2-5, the V gene TRBV9, with 13 positions matching TRBD2. CDR3 length equals 16 residues. V shed 4 bases and J 4 bases; nucleotides not matched to a gene: 7. Germline V gene lookup returns CDR1 SGDLS and CDR2 YYNGEE. The CDR3 region has the DNA TGTGCCAGCAGCCTGGGACTAGCGGGGATCACAGAGACCCAGTACTTC. Translated: CASSLGLAGITETQYF.

The chain couples TRBV6-5 to TRBJ2-7; TRBD2 aligns across 7 bases. With V trimmed by 0 bases and J by 6 bases, 2 bases remained unmatched. This CDR3 region has 13 residues. The germline gives CDR1 MNHEY, CDR2 SVGAGI. CDR3 residues: CASSYSRTSEQYV. The CDR3 nucleotides are TGTGCCAGCAGTTACTCGCGGACTAGCGAGCAGTACGTC.

This clonotype has more than one count but fewer than ten. The chain carries TRBV6-5 and TRBJ1-4; D uncertain. The germline V gene encodes CDR1 MNHEY and CDR2 SVGAGI. This CDR3 has 18 residues. Trimming removed 2 bases from V and 4 bases from J, with 20 bases in between. The chain's CDR3 is CASSYRTETGRVNEKLFF. DNA for the CDR3: TGTGCCAGCAGTTACCGGACCGAGACTGGTCGGGTTAATGAAAAACTGTTTTTT.

The chain employs TRBV24-1 and TRBJ2-1; 9 bases agree with TRBD1. Losses at the gene ends were 5 bases for V and 3 bases for J; bases not matched to a gene: 7. The CDR3 has 16 amino acids. Germline CDR1 is KGHDR and CDR2 is SFDVKD. Here the CDR3 DNA reads TGTGCCACCAGTGGCCCTAGACAGGGGGTCTACAATGAGCAGTTCTTC. Translating it yields CATSGPRQGVYNEQFF.

The chain combines TRBV5-1 with TRBJ2-5; D ambiguous. The CDR3 has 14 residues. Germline V gene data show CDR1 as SGHRS and CDR2 as YFSETQ. V lost 6 bases, J lost 2 bases, and 14 bases lay in between. CDR3 nucleotides: TGCGCCAGCAAATTGGGCTGGAATCAAGAGACCCAGTACTTC. Protein product: CASKLGWNQETQYF.

This clonotype showed up just a few times. This chain connects TRBV12-3 or TRBV12-4 to TRBJ1-2, with D possibly being TRBD1 (6 bases). V lost 4 bases and J lost 10, with 10 bases in between. The CDR3 loop spans 11 amino acids. CDR3 region: CASSSGHHYTF. The CDR3 DNA sequence: TGTGCCAGCAGTTCGGGACACCACTACACCTTC.

This clonotype has just a few counts. This chain joins TRBV2 and TRBJ1-2; the D gene is possibly TRBD1 (6 bases). The V and J ends lost 6 bases and 7 bases respectively, with 12 bases between them. CDR3 size: 12 residues. CDR1 is SNHLY and CDR2 is FYNNEI in the germline V gene. CDR3 protein: CASRRDRFGYTF. The CDR3 DNA is TGTGCCAGCAGACGAGACAGGTTTGGCTACACCTTC.

This clonotype was found a few times. The CDR3 region is CASSSHPSDGIEAFF. In DNA form, the CDR3 reads TGTGCCAGCAGCTCCCACCCGTCTGACGGTATTGAAGCTTTCTTT. This chain links TRBV5-5 with TRBJ1-1, with D unresolved. The ends were cut back, 3 bases at V and 7 bases at J, with 19 bases in the middle. This CDR3 spans 15 amino acids. In germline, CDR1 is SGHKS, CDR2 YYEKEE (reference sequence).

J is TRBJ2-1 and V is TRBV4-1; D may correspond to TRBD1 or TRBD2 (5 bases each). Germline assignment: CDR1 MGHRA and CDR2 YSYEKL. CDR3 size: 13 residues. V was shortened by 0 bases and J by 9 bases, with 9 bases between the two germline ends. The CDR3, as DNA: TGCGCCAGCAGCCAAGAGGCTGGGGGTGAGCAGTTCTTC. Its protein product is CASSQEAGGEQFF.